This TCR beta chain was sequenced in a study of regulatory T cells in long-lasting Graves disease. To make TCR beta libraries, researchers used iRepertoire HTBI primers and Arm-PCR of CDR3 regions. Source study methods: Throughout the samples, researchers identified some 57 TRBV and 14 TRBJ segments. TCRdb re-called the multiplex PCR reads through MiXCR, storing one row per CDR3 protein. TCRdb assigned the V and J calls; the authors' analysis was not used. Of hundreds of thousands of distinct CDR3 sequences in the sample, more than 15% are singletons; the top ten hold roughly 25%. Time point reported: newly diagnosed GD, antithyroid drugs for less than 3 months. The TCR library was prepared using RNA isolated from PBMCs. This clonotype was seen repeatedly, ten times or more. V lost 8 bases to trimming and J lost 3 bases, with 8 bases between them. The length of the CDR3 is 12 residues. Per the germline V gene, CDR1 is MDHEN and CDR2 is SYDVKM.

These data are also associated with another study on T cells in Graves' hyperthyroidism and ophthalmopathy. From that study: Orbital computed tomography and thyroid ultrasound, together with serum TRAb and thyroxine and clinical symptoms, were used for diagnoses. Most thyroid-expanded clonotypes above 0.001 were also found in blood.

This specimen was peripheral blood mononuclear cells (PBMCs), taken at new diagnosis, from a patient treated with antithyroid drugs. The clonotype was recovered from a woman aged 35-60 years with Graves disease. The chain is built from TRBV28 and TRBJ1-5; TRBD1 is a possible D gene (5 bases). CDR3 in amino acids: CASEGYNQPQHF. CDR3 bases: TGTGCCAGCGAGGGGTACAATCAGCCCCAGCATTTT.